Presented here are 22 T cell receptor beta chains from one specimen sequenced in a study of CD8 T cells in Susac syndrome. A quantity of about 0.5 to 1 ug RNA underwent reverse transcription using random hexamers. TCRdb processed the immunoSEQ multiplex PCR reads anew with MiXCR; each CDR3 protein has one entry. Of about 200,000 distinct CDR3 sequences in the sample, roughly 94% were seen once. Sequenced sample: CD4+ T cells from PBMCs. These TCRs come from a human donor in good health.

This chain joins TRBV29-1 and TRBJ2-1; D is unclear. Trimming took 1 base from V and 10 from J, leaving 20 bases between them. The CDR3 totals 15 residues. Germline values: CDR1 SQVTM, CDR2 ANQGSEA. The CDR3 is CSVEGRTPNKGEQFF. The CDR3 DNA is TGCAGCGTTGAAGGGCGGACCCCGAACAAAGGGGAGCAGTTCTTC.

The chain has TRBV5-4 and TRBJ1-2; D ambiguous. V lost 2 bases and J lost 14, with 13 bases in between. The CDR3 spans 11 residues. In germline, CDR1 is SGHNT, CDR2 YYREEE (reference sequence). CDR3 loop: CASSLGSPPTF. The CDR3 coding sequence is TGTGCCAGCAGCTTAGGGTCGCCACCTACCTTC.

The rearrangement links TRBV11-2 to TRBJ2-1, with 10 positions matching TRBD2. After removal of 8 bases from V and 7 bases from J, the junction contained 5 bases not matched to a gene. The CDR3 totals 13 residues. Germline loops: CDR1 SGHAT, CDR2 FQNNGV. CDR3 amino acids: CASGLAGVNEQFF. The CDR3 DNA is TGTGCCAGCGGGCTAGCGGGAGTGAATGAGCAGTTCTTC. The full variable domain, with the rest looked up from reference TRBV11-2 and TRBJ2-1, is EAGVAQSPRYKIIEKRQSVAFWCNPISGHATLYWYQQILGQGPKLLIQFQNNGVVDDSQLPKDRFSAERLKGVDSTLKIQPAKLEDSAVYLCASGLAGVNEQFFGPGTRLTVL.

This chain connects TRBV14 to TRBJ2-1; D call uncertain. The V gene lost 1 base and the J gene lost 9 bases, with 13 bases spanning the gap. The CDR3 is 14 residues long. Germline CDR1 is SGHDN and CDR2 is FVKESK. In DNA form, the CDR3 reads TGTGCCAGCAGCCAAGCGTTCAACTCGGGTGAGCAGTTCTTC. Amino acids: CASSQAFNSGEQFF. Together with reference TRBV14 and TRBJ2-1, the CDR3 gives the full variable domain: EAGVTQFPSHSVIEKGQTVTLRCDPISGHDNLYWYRRVMGKEIKFLLHFVKESKQDESGMPNNRFLAERTGGTYSTLKVQPAELEDSGVYFCASSQAFNSGEQFFGPGTRLTVL.

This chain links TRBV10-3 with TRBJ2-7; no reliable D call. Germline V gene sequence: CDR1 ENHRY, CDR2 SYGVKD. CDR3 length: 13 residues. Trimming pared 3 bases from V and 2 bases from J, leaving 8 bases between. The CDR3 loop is CAISEGGPYEQYV. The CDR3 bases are TGTGCCATCAGTGAAGGCGGTCCCTACGAGCAGTACGTC.

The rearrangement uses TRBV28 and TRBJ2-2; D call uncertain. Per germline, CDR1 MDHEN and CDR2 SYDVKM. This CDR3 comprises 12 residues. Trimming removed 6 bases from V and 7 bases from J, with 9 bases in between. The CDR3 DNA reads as TGTGCCAGCAGCACCCAACGCGGGGAGCTGTTTTTT. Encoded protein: CASSTQRGELFF.

CDR3 amino acids: CSHAQADYGYTF. In DNA, the CDR3 is TGCAGCCATGCCCAGGCAGATTACGGCTACACCTTC. The chain links TRBV29-1 to TRBJ1-2; the D is unclear. Germline values: CDR1 SQVTM, CDR2 ANQGSEA. The CDR3 has 12 residues. V was cut by 8 bases and J by 8 bases, with 18 bases left in between. Together with reference TRBV29-1 and TRBJ1-2, the CDR3 gives the full variable domain: SAVISQKPSRDICQRGTSLTIQCQVDSQVTMMFWYRQQPGQSLTLIATANQGSEATYESGFVIDKFPISRPNLTFSTLTVSNMSPEDSSIYLCSHAQADYGYTFGSGTRLTVV.

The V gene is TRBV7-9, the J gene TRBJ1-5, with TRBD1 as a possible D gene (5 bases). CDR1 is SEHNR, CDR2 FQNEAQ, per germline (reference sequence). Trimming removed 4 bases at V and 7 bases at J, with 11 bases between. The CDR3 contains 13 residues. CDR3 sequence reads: CASSSEGQQPQHF. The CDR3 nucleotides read TGTGCCAGCAGCTCCGAGGGGCAACAGCCCCAGCATTTT.

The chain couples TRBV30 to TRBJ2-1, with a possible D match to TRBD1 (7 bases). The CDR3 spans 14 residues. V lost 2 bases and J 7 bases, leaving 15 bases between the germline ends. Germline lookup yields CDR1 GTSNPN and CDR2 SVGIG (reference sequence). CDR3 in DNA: TGTGCCTGGAGTAGGCGGGACAGAGAGAATGAGCAGTTCTTC. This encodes CAWSRRDRENEQFF. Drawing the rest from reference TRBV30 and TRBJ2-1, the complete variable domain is SQTIHQWPATLVQPVGSPLSLECTVEGTSNPNLYWYRQAAGRGLQLLFYSVGIGQISSEVPQNLSASRPQDRQFILSSKKLLLSDSGFYLCAWSRRDRENEQFFGPGTRLTVL.

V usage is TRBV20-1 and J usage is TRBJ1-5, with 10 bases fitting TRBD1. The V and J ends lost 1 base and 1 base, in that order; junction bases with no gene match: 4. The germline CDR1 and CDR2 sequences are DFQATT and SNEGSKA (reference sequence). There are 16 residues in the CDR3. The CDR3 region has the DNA TGCAGTGCTAGAGCCGTGACAGGGGGCAGCAATCAGCCCCAGCATTTT. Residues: CSARAVTGGSNQPQHF.

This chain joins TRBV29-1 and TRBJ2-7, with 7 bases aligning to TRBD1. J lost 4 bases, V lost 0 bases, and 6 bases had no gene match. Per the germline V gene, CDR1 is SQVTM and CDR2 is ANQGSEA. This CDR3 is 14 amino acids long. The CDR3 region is CSVEDVGGAYEQYF. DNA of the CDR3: TGCAGCGTTGAAGATGTAGGGGGCGCATACGAGCAGTACTTC.

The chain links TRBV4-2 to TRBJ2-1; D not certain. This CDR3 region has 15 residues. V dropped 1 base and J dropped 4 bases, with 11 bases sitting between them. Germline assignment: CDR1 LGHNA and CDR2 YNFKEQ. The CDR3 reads CASSQVSREYNEQFF. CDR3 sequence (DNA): TGTGCCAGCAGCCAAGTAAGCAGAGAGTACAATGAGCAGTTCTTC.

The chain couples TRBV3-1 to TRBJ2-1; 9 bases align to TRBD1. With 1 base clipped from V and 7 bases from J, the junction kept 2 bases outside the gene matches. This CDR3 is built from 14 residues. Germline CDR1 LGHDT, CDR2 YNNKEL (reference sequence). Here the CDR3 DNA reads TGTGCCAGCAGCCAAGTCGGGACAGGGAATGAGCAGTTCTTC. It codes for CASSQVGTGNEQFF.

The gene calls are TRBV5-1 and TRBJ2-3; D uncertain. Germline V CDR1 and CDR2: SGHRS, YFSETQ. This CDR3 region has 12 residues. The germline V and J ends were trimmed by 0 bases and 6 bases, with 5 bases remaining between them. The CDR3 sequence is CASSLDMDTQYF. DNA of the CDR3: TGCGCCAGCAGCTTGGACATGGATACGCAGTATTTT.

The CDR3 sequence is CATSGGTGSYEQYV. CDR3 in DNA: TGTGCCACCAGTGGTGGGACCGGGTCCTACGAGCAGTACGTC. The chain links TRBV24-1 to TRBJ2-7, with D perhaps TRBD1 or TRBD2 (5 bases each). The CDR3 runs 14 residues. Trimming cost V 5 bases and J 1 base, with 11 bases left between them. Germline V CDR1 and CDR2: KGHDR, SFDVKD.

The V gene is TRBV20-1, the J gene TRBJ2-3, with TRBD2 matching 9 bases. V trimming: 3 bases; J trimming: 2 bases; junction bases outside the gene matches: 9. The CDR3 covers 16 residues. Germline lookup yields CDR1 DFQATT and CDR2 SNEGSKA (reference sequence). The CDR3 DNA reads TGCAGTGCTAGGCGGGCTAGCGGGATACACACAGATACGCAGTATTTT. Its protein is CSARRASGIHTDTQYF.

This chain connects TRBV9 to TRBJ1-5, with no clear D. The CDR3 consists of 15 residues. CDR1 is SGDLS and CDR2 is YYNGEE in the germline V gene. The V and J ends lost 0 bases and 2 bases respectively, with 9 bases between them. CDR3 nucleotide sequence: TGTGCCAGCAGCGTAGGGACCAACGGCAATCAGCCCCAGCATTTT. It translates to CASSVGTNGNQPQHF.

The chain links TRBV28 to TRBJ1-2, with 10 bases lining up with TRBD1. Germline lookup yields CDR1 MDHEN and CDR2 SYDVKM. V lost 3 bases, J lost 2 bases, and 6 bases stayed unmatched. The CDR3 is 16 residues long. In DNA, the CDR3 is TGTGCCAGCAGTTTTACCCCGGGACAGGGGAACTATGGCTACACCTTC. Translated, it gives CASSFTPGQGNYGYTF.

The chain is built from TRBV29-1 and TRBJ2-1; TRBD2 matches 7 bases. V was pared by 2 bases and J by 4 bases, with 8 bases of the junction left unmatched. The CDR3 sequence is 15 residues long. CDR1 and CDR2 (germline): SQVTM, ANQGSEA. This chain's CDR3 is CSVEYRRGGYNEQFF. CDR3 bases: TGCAGCGTTGAATATCGTCGCGGGGGATACAATGAGCAGTTCTTC.

CDR3 protein: CASSRDRGSTDTQYF. For the CDR3, the DNA is TGTGCCAGCAGCCGGGACAGGGGGAGCACAGATACGCAGTATTTT. This rearrangement joins TRBV2 to TRBJ2-3, with 11 bases identical to TRBD1. The germline V gene encodes CDR1 SNHLY and CDR2 FYNNEI. CDR3 size: 15 residues. Losses at the gene ends were 6 bases for V and 0 bases for J; bases not matched to a gene: 2.

For the CDR3, the DNA is TGCAGTGCTACGACTAGCGGGACCCTCTACGAGCAGTACGTC. Translation gives CSATTSGTLYEQYV. The V gene is TRBV20-1, the J gene TRBJ2-7; 11 nucleotides match TRBD2. V gave up 4 bases and J gave up 3 bases; unmatched junction bases: 5. CDR1 and CDR2 (germline): DFQATT, SNEGSKA (reference sequence). The CDR3 covers 14 residues.

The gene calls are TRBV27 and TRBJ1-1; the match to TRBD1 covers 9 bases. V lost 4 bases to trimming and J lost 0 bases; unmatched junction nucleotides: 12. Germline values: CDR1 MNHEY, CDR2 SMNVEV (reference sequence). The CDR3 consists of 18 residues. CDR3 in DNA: TGTGCCAGCAGTTCGAGGACAGGGGCCCAATACTTGAACACTGAAGCTTTCTTT. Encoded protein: CASSSRTGAQYLNTEAFF.